This is a list of T cell receptor beta chains from one sample in a study of control samples from healthy donors and cancer patients. Sequencing used immunoSEQ multiplex PCR; TCRdb keeps in-frame clones, though not all of them. The sample lists 390,000 or so clones; around 90% were seen once. Sequencing was carried out using PBMCs. These receptors originate from a man in his forties with head and neck cancer. Each CDR3 is given with its conserved first and last residue. The D gene is left open where the match is weak. Some rows mark clone size as missing; the rest say once, few, many or name a class of expanded clone.

clone size: -
J gene: TRBJ1-5
D gene: -
V gene: TRBV19
CDR3 DNA: TGTGCCAGTAGTAGTTTTGGGATAAATCAGCCCCAGCATTTT
CDR3 protein: CASSSFGINQPQHF

clone size: -
J gene: TRBJ1-1
D gene: TRBD1
V gene: TRBV29-1
CDR3 DNA: TGCAGCGTTGAAGAGACTACAGGGGACACTGAAGCTTTCTTT
CDR3 protein: CSVEETTGDTEAFF

clone size: -
J gene: TRBJ1-6
D gene: -
V gene: TRBV6-5
CDR3 DNA: TGTGCCAGCAGTAATAGACAGAATTCCCTCCACTTT
CDR3 protein: CASSNRQNSLHF

clone size: -
J gene: TRBJ1-2
D gene: -
V gene: TRBV7-2
CDR3 DNA: TGTGCCAGCAGCCGAGGGGTACCCTATGGCTACACCTTC
CDR3 protein: CASSRGVPYGYTF

clone size: -
J gene: TRBJ1-3
D gene: TRBD1
V gene: TRBV14
CDR3 DNA: TGTGCCAGCAGCCTCAACAGGGGGCTCGGAAACACCATATATTTT
CDR3 protein: CASSLNRGLGNTIYF

clone size: -
J gene: TRBJ2-7
D gene: -
V gene: TRBV19
CDR3 DNA: TGTGCCAGTGGAACGATTCAGGGCGATTACGAGCAGTACTTC
CDR3 protein: CASGTIQGDYEQYF

clone size: -
J gene: TRBJ2-5
D gene: -
V gene: TRBV7-2
CDR3 DNA: TGTGCCAGCAGCCCCATTGCGGGGAACCAAGAGACCCAGTACTTC
CDR3 protein: CASSPIAGNQETQYF

clone size: -
J gene: TRBJ1-1
D gene: TRBD1
V gene: TRBV5-1
CDR3 DNA: TGCGCCAGCAGCAGTCGACAGGGGTCCGGCACTGAAGCTTTCTTT
CDR3 protein: CASSSRQGSGTEAFF

clone size: -
J gene: TRBJ1-1
D gene: TRBD1
V gene: TRBV29-1
CDR3 DNA: TGCAGCGTTAGAGTCGACAGGGGCACTGAAGCTTTCTTT
CDR3 protein: CSVRVDRGTEAFF

clone size: -
J gene: TRBJ1-1
D gene: -
V gene: TRBV12-5
CDR3 DNA: TGTGCTAGTGGTTTGGGACAGACGAACACTGAAGCTTTCTTT
CDR3 protein: CASGLGQTNTEAFF

clone size: -
J gene: TRBJ2-3
D gene: -
V gene: TRBV4-1
CDR3 DNA: TGCGCCAGCAGCCCAGGGACACTGGACGCAGATACGCAGTATTTT
CDR3 protein: CASSPGTLDADTQYF

clone size: -
J gene: TRBJ2-2
D gene: TRBD1
V gene: TRBV3-1/TRBV3-2
CDR3 DNA: TGTGCCAGCAGCCAAGAGACAGGGGGCGCGAGCGGGGAGCTGTTTTTT
CDR3 protein: CASSQETGGASGELFF

clone size: -
J gene: TRBJ2-5
D gene: -
V gene: TRBV7-2
CDR3 DNA: TGTGCCAGCAGCCTGGGACCAACCGAAGAGACCCAGTACTTC
CDR3 protein: CASSLGPTEETQYF

clone size: -
J gene: TRBJ2-7
D gene: -
V gene: TRBV11-2
CDR3 DNA: TGTGCCAGCAGCCCGGATAACTCCTACGAGCAGTACTTC
CDR3 protein: CASSPDNSYEQYF

clone size: -
J gene: TRBJ2-1
D gene: -
V gene: TRBV2
CDR3 DNA: TGTGCCAGCAGTGGGACAGGGAGGGGGAATGAGCAGTTCTTC
CDR3 protein: CASSGTGRGNEQFF

clone size: -
J gene: TRBJ2-1
D gene: TRBD2
V gene: TRBV10-2
CDR3 DNA: TGCGCCAGCAGACTACTAGCGGGGGGGCACTATGAGCAGTTCTTC
CDR3 protein: CASRLLAGGHYEQFF

clone size: -
J gene: TRBJ1-1
D gene: TRBD1
V gene: TRBV5-1
CDR3 DNA: TGCGCCAGCAGCGAACAGGGGGACACTGAAGCTTTCTTT
CDR3 protein: CASSEQGDTEAFF

clone size: once
J gene: TRBJ2-7
D gene: TRBD2
V gene: TRBV7-6
CDR3 DNA: TGTGCCAGCAGCTCATATACTAGCGGGGGGTTGAACGAGCAGTACTTC
CDR3 protein: CASSSYTSGGLNEQYF

clone size: once
J gene: TRBJ2-1
D gene: TRBD1
V gene: TRBV29-1
CDR3 DNA: TGCAGCGTTACCGGACAGGGGGGAAAGGAGCAGTTCTTC
CDR3 protein: CSVTGQGGKEQFF

clone size: -
J gene: TRBJ2-1
D gene: TRBD2
V gene: TRBV2
CDR3 DNA: TGTGCCAGCCAAGCGGGGGGTTACAATGAGCAGTTCTTC
CDR3 protein: CASQAGGYNEQFF

clone size: -
J gene: TRBJ2-2
D gene: -
V gene: TRBV18
CDR3 DNA: TGTGCCAGCTCACCATGGGGATTCAGGAACACCGGGGAGCTGTTTTTT
CDR3 protein: CASSPWGFRNTGELFF

clone size: once
J gene: TRBJ2-1
D gene: TRBD1
V gene: TRBV5-6
CDR3 DNA: TGTGCCAGCAGCGAGGACAGGTACAATGAGCAGTTCTTC
CDR3 protein: CASSEDRYNEQFF